Sequencing of this T cell receptor beta chain was carried out in a study of blood T cell repertoires in COVID-19. The CDR3 is made up of 13 amino acids. With V trimmed by 7 bases and J by 2 bases, 3 bases remained unmatched. Assay used: immunoSEQ multiplex PCR; TCRdb lists only in-frame clones, some missing. The sample lists around 290,000 clones; roughly 90% were seen once. The source of this sequence is a woman between 65 and 79 years old with COVID-19, enrolled during active disease. This chain links TRBV12-3 or TRBV12-4 with TRBJ1-2; 8 positions match TRBD1. The material sequenced was peripheral blood. CDR3 protein: CASTDRANYGYTF. The CDR3 DNA reads TGTGCCAGCACGGACAGGGCCAACTATGGCTACACCTTC.